A single T cell receptor beta chain is shown here with its context. The antigen remains undetermined. Following a roughly eleven-day culture, CD4+ T cells were purified. Libraries were prepared by immunoSEQ multiplex PCR; TCRdb keeps only in-frame clonotypes and omits some of them. The table shows roughly 36,000 clones, with about four fifths occurring only once. The entry originates in a study of vaccination effects on CD4 cells after COVID-19. Per the germline V gene, CDR1 is DFQATT and CDR2 is SNEGSKA (reference sequence). CDR3 length equals 14 residues. J was trimmed by 11 bases and V by 3 bases; bases with no gene match: 9.

The clonotype was recovered from a human donor who received a COVID-19 vaccine. The sequences come from CD4+ T cells from PBMCs cultured without peptide, collected before COVID-19 vaccination. V and J are TRBV20-1 and TRBJ2-1; 11 bases align to TRBD1. The CDR3 here is CSASGQGALSKQFF. CDR3 DNA sequence: TGCAGTGCTAGTGGACAGGGGGCACTTTCGAAGCAGTTCTTC.